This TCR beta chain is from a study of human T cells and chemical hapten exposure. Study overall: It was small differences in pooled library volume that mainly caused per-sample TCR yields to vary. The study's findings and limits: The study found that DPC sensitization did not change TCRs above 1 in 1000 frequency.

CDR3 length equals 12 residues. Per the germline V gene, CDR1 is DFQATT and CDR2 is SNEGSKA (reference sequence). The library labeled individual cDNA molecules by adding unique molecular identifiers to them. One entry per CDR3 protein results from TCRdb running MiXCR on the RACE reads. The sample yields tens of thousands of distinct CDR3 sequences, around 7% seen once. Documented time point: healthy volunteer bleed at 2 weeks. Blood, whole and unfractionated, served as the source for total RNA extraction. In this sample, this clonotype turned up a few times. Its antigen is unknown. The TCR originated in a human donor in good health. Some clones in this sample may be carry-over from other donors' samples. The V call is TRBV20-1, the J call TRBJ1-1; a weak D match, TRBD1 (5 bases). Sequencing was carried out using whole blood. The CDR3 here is CRGGTRNTEAFF. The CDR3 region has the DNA TGCAGGGGGGGGACTAGGAACACTGAAGCTTTCTTT.